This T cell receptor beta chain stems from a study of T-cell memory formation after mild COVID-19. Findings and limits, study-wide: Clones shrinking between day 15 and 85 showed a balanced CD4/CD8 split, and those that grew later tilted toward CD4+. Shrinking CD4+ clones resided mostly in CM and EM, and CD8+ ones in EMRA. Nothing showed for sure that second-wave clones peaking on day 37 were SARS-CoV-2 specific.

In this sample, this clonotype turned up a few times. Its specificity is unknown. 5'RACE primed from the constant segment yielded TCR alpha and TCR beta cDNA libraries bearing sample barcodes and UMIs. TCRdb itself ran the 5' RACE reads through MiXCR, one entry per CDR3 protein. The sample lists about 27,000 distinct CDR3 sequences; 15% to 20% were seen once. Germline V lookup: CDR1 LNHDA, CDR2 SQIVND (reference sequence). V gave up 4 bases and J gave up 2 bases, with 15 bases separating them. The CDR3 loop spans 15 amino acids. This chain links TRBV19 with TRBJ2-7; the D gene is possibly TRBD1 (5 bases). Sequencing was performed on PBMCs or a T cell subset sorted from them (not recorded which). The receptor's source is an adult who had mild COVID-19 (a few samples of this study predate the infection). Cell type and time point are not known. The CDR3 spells CASSTRPQDTYEQYF. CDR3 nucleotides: TGTGCCAGTAGTACCAGACCCCAGGACACCTACGAGCAGTACTTC.